The sequence of this TCR beta chain was determined in a study of control samples from healthy donors and cancer patients. The CDR3 is 15 amino acids. The V and J ends lost 0 bases and 12 bases, in that order; junction bases with no gene match: 14. Germline CDR1 and CDR2: MNHEY and SVGEGT. Using immunoSEQ multiplex PCR, the repertoire was profiled, and TCRdb retains in-frame clones only, with some absent. The table records approximately 170,000 clones, almost 90% of them present only once. The chain uses TRBV6-2 or TRBV6-3 and TRBJ2-7, with 7 bases aligning to TRBD1. Sequences were obtained from blood. This TCR was sampled from a woman between 45 and 60 years old in good health. In DNA, the CDR3 is TGTGCCAGCAGTTACTCGACATCCCCTAAGACAGGGACGTACTTC. Translation: CASSYSTSPKTGTYF.